Each of the 30 T cell receptor beta chains below was sequenced from the same sample in a study of blood T cell repertoires in COVID-19. Clones were read by immunoSEQ multiplex PCR, and TCRdb kept only the in-frame ones, dropping some. The sample lists 150,000 to 200,000 clones, approximately 90% occurring once. Sample: peripheral blood. The source is a human donor in a cohort sampled during active COVID-19.

The chain uses TRBV7-2 and TRBJ2-7; TRBD2 agrees at 8 bases. V shed 5 bases, J shed 9 bases, and the junction held 12 bases outside the gene matches. This CDR3 is built from 14 residues. Germline CDR1 is SGHTA and CDR2 is FQGNSA. CDR3 in DNA: TGTGCCAGCAGCCCAGGACTAGCCCGGTTTGGGCAGTACTTC. This sequence encodes CASSPGLARFGQYF.

The V call is TRBV3-1 (or the pseudogene TRBV3-2), the J call TRBJ1-1, with D tentatively TRBD1 (5 bases). Germline loops: CDR1 LGHDT, CDR2 YNNKEL (reference sequence). Deletions cut 3 bases from V and 0 bases from J, with 17 bases between. The CDR3 spans 17 residues. CDR3 in DNA: TGTGCCAGCAGCCACAAGGGGAGCGGGTGGATGAACACTGAAGCTTTCTTT. Translated: CASSHKGSGWMNTEAFF.

Here the CDR3 reads CACAQCRGSSDTQYF. The DNA for the CDR3 is TGTGCCTGCGCGCAGTGCAGGGGGAGTTCAGATACGCAGTATTTT. The chain uses TRBV30 and TRBJ2-3, with 7 bases lining up with TRBD1. The V and J ends lost 6 bases and 4 bases, in that order; junction bases with no gene match: 13. The CDR3 covers 15 residues. Germline loops: CDR1 GTSNPN, CDR2 SVGIG (reference sequence).

J is TRBJ1-3 and V is TRBV29-1; D possibly corresponds to TRBD1 (5 bases). Trimming stripped 6 bases from V and 0 bases from J, with 9 bases between. The V gene's germline CDR1 is SQVTM and CDR2 ANQGSEA. The CDR3 loop spans 13 amino acids. The CDR3 DNA reads as TGCAGCGTCGGACACTACTCTGGAAACACCATATATTTT. Translation: CSVGHYSGNTIYF.

The J gene is TRBJ2-1, the V gene TRBV6-2 or TRBV6-3; TRBD1 is a possible D gene (5 bases). V dropped 4 bases and J dropped 9 bases, with 22 bases sitting between them. CDR1 MNHEY and CDR2 SVGEGT come from the germline V gene. There are 16 residues in the CDR3. CDR3 protein: CASSSWADIPQGEQFF. The CDR3 bases are TGTGCCAGCAGTTCGTGGGCGGACATACCCCAGGGTGAGCAGTTCTTC.

The chain recombines TRBV30 with TRBJ1-4; 9 bases map to TRBD1. The germline CDR1 and CDR2 sequences are GTSNPN and SVGIG (reference sequence). The ends lost 5 bases at V and 8 bases at J; junction bases unmatched: 9. The CDR3 spans 14 residues. CDR3 in DNA: TGTGCCTGGGGGAGGGGGGACAGGGCCGAAAAACTGTTTTTT. Translated, it gives CAWGRGDRAEKLFF. The full variable domain, rest sourced from reference TRBV30 and TRBJ1-4, is SQTIHQWPATLVQPVGSPLSLECTVEGTSNPNLYWYRQAAGRGLQLLFYSVGIGQISSEVPQNLSASRPQDRQFILSSKKLLLSDSGFYLCAWGRGDRAEKLFFGSGTQLSVL.

V gene TRBV28 combines with J gene TRBJ1-2; a weak D match, TRBD1 (5 bases). Trimming left V 6 bases short and J 5 bases short, with 10 bases between. Germline V gene lookup returns CDR1 MDHEN and CDR2 SYDVKM. The CDR3 contains 12 residues. The CDR3 protein is CASRATAYGYTF. The CDR3 bases are TGTGCCAGCAGGGCGACAGCTTATGGCTACACCTTC.

This clone was seen a single time. V usage is TRBV6-2 or TRBV6-3 and J usage is TRBJ1-2; D perhaps matches TRBD1 (6 bases). V was clipped by 4 bases and J by 4 bases, with 13 bases between them. The CDR3 loop spans 14 amino acids. Germline V lookup: CDR1 MNHEY, CDR2 SVGEGT. The chain's CDR3 is CASSWDKLSYGYTF. CDR3 in DNA: TGTGCCAGCAGTTGGGACAAGCTGAGCTATGGCTACACCTTC.

The rearrangement links TRBV19 to TRBJ2-2; no reliable D call. Germline loops: CDR1 LNHDA, CDR2 SQIVND (reference sequence). The CDR3 loop spans 13 amino acids. Trimming took 2 bases from V and 6 from J, leaving 7 bases between them. CDR3 bases: TGTGCCAGTAGTATATCCGCGGCCGGGGAGCTGTTTTTT. Translated: CASSISAAGELFF.

J is TRBJ1-6 and V is TRBV19; no clear D gene. Germline V gene data show CDR1 as LNHDA and CDR2 as SQIVND (reference sequence). The CDR3 runs to 15 residues. The ends were cut back, 5 bases at V and 7 bases at J, with 15 bases in the middle. This CDR3 is CASSAQRSLNSPLHF. In DNA, the CDR3 is TGTGCCAGTAGTGCTCAGCGGAGCCTCAATTCACCCCTCCACTTT.

This chain links TRBV3-1 (or the pseudogene TRBV3-2) with TRBJ1-3, with D perhaps matching TRBD1 (5 bases). The CDR3 runs to 15 residues. From germline, CDR1 is LGHDT and CDR2 YNNKEL (reference sequence). V was clipped by 4 bases and J by 3 bases, with 13 bases between them. The CDR3 here is CASSPLPGNGNTIYF. The CDR3 nucleotides are TGTGCCAGCAGCCCCCTCCCAGGGAATGGAAACACCATATATTTT.

The V and J genes are TRBV28 and TRBJ2-7; 8 bases line up with TRBD1. This CDR3 contains 15 residues. After removal of 3 bases from V and 5 bases from J, the junction contained 9 bases not matched to a gene. Germline V gene sequence: CDR1 MDHEN, CDR2 SYDVKM. CDR3 sequence (DNA): TGTGCCAGCAGTTTCGGCGACAGGGGTACCCACGAGCAGTACTTC. It codes for CASSFGDRGTHEQYF.

This chain joins TRBV30 and TRBJ1-4; D is perhaps TRBD1 (5 bases). The germline gives CDR1 GTSNPN, CDR2 SVGIG (reference sequence). The CDR3 loop spans 13 amino acids. V was clipped by 2 bases and J by 7 bases, with 11 bases between them. CDR3 bases: TGTGCCTGGAGTTCCAGGGCTGCTGAAAAACTGTTTTTT. Translated, it gives CAWSSRAAEKLFF.

The genes are TRBV6-5 and TRBJ2-7; D possibly corresponds to TRBD2 (5 bases). With 6 bases removed from V and 6 bases from J, the gap between germline ends came to 21 bases. The CDR3 contains 15 residues. The germline gives CDR1 MNHEY, CDR2 SVGAGI. DNA for the CDR3: TGTGCCAGCAGCCCGAGGGCCTCCAGCCTTCTCGAGCAGTACTTC. It codes for CASSPRASSLLEQYF.

The CDR3 DNA reads as TGTGCCAGCAGGACAGGGGGATTCGCAGTTAATGAAAAACTGTTTTTT. This gives the protein CASRTGGFAVNEKLFF. V and J are TRBV6-6 and TRBJ1-4; 9 bases map to TRBD1. This CDR3 contains 16 residues. The V segment lost 6 bases and the J segment 4 bases; nucleotides outside the gene matches: 9. Germline-derived CDR1 and CDR2 are MNHNY and SVGAGI (reference sequence).

The chain combines TRBV3-1 (or the pseudogene TRBV3-2) with TRBJ2-3, with 12 bases lining up with TRBD2. Germline V lookup: CDR1 LGHDT, CDR2 YNNKEL (reference sequence). The CDR3 is made up of 16 amino acids. Trimming took 4 bases from V and 0 from J; bases not matched to a gene: 2. The CDR3 loop reads CASSPLAGGSTDTQYF. The CDR3 DNA is TGTGCCAGCAGCCCCCTAGCGGGGGGGAGCACAGATACGCAGTATTTT.

The V and J genes are TRBV10-3 and TRBJ1-5; D perhaps matches TRBD1 (6 bases). CDR1 and CDR2 (germline): ENHRY, SYGVKD. The CDR3 length is 12 residues. V dropped 10 bases and J dropped 4 bases, with 11 bases sitting between them. The CDR3 is CATGAGNQPQHF. CDR3 nucleotide sequence: TGTGCCACAGGGGCTGGGAATCAGCCCCAGCATTTT.

This clone was detected only once. The V gene is TRBV7-9, the J gene TRBJ2-7; perhaps TRBD1 as D (6 bases). Germline CDR1 is SEHNR and CDR2 is FQNEAQ (reference sequence). Trimming took off 5 bases at V and 6 bases at J, with 26 bases between the two ends. This CDR3 is 17 amino acids long. Here the CDR3 DNA reads TGTGCCAGCAGCCCACCAGGGGCGCTGGGATCCCTAGGCGAGCAGTACTTC. This translates into CASSPPGALGSLGEQYF.

The chain recombines TRBV19 with TRBJ2-1; 7 bases align to TRBD2. Germline V gene lookup returns CDR1 LNHDA and CDR2 SQIVND (reference sequence). Losses at the gene ends were 3 bases for V and 0 bases for J; bases not matched to a gene: 5. This CDR3 spans 16 amino acids. The CDR3 spells CASSILGGSSYNEQFF. The CDR3 bases are TGTGCCAGTAGTATTTTGGGCGGGAGCTCCTACAATGAGCAGTTCTTC. Supplemented by reference TRBV19 and TRBJ2-1, the full variable domain reads DGGITQSPKYLFRKEGQNVTLSCEQNLNHDAMYWYRQDPGQGLRLIYYSQIVNDFQKGDIAEGYSVSREKKESFPLTVTSAQKNPTAFYLCASSILGGSSYNEQFFGPGTRLTVL.

The chain is built from TRBV5-1 and TRBJ2-7, with 9 bases aligning to TRBD2. V gave up 4 bases and J gave up 6 bases; unmatched junction bases: 2. Germline-derived CDR1 and CDR2 are SGHRS and YFSETQ. The CDR3 loop spans 12 amino acids. The CDR3 loop is CASSGLATEQYF. The CDR3 DNA reads TGCGCCAGCAGCGGACTAGCGACCGAGCAGTACTTC.

The chain uses TRBV5-4 and TRBJ2-1; D is unclear. Germline lookup yields CDR1 SGHNT and CDR2 YYREEE (reference sequence). The CDR3 totals 13 residues. V was trimmed by 0 bases and J by 8 bases, leaving 9 bases between them. The CDR3 protein is CASSLAPSDEQFF. In nucleotides, the CDR3 is TGTGCCAGCAGCTTGGCTCCGAGCGATGAGCAGTTCTTC.

The J gene is TRBJ1-2, the V gene TRBV6-5; weak D call: TRBD1 (5 bases). This CDR3 is built from 15 residues. Trimming pared 5 bases from V and 8 bases from J, leaving 21 bases between. Germline V CDR1 and CDR2: MNHEY, SVGAGI. The CDR3 bases are TGTGCCAGCAGTCCCGCGGGGCAGGGTCTTGGGGGCTACACCTTC. It specifies CASSPAGQGLGGYTF.

The rearrangement joins TRBV19 to TRBJ1-5, with D perhaps TRBD1 (6 bases). This CDR3 is built from 15 residues. Germline V lookup: CDR1 LNHDA, CDR2 SQIVND (reference sequence). V was trimmed by 4 bases and J by 1 base, leaving 11 bases between them. The CDR3 bases are TGTGCCAGTAGTAAGGGCAGGGGCAGCAATCAGCCCCAGCATTTT. It translates to CASSKGRGSNQPQHF.

The V call is TRBV11-1, the J call TRBJ2-1, with D possibly TRBD2 on 6 matching bases. CDR3 length: 15 amino acids. Germline CDR1 is SGHAT and CDR2 is FQDESV (reference sequence). Trimming cost V 4 bases and J 0 bases, with 10 bases left between them. CDR3 nucleotides: TGTGCCAGCAGCTCCCTGGGGGGCTCCTACAATGAGCAGTTCTTC. It translates to CASSSLGGSYNEQFF.

The gene calls are TRBV30 and TRBJ2-7, with TRBD2 matching over 13 bases. Per germline, CDR1 GTSNPN and CDR2 SVGIG (reference sequence). CDR3 size: 20 residues. The trim removed 2 bases at V and 4 bases at J, leaving 20 bases unmatched. CDR3 nucleotides: TGTGCCTGGAGTCCTACGCCGACTAGCGGGAGGCCTCGGGGCTCTTACGAGCAGTACTTC. Encoded protein: CAWSPTPTSGRPRGSYEQYF.

The chain combines TRBV5-1 with TRBJ2-7; D call uncertain. Per the germline V gene, CDR1 is SGHRS and CDR2 is YFSETQ. The CDR3 is made up of 14 amino acids. V was pared by 1 base and J by 2 bases, with 10 bases between. CDR3 region: CASSLSLGTYEQYF. CDR3 coding DNA: TGCGCCAGCAGCTTGTCGCTTGGCACCTACGAGCAGTACTTC. Full variable domain (remainder filled in from reference TRBV5-1 and TRBJ2-7): KAGVTQTPRYLIKTRGQQVTLSCSPISGHRSVSWYQQTPGQGLQFLFEYFSETQRNKGNFPGRFSGRQFSNSRSEMNVSTLELGDSALYLCASSLSLGTYEQYFGPGTRLTVT.

This clone showed up just once. This rearrangement joins TRBV5-1 to TRBJ1-6; 8 nucleotides line up with TRBD1. Germline assignment: CDR1 SGHRS and CDR2 YFSETQ. V shed 4 bases, J shed 10 bases, and the junction held 10 bases outside the gene matches. This CDR3 is 15 amino acids long. The CDR3 loop is CASSISGGERSPLHF. The DNA for the CDR3 is TGCGCCAGCAGCATATCAGGGGGCGAAAGGTCACCCCTCCACTTT.

The chain has TRBV28 and TRBJ2-1; 15 bases are a match to TRBD2. Trimming cost V 5 bases and J 7 bases; bases outside gene matches: 3. This CDR3 region has 15 residues. Germline CDR1 is MDHEN and CDR2 is SYDVKM. The CDR3 is CASSEGLAGGNEQFF. In DNA form, the CDR3 reads TGTGCCAGCAGTGAGGGACTAGCGGGAGGAAATGAGCAGTTCTTC.

This clone is a singleton in its sample. V is TRBV9 and J is TRBJ2-3, with 16 bases lining up with TRBD2. Germline V lookup: CDR1 SGDLS, CDR2 YYNGEE. The CDR3 has 19 residues. V was pared by 6 bases and J by 2 bases, with 12 bases of the junction left unmatched. The CDR3 DNA follows: TGTGCCAGCAATCTAGACGGGACTAGCGGGAGGGCCCCCACAGATACGCAGTATTTT. Translated, it gives CASNLDGTSGRAPTDTQYF.

This chain uses TRBV28 with TRBJ2-7; 7 nucleotides agree with TRBD2. Trimming took 5 bases from V and 0 from J; bases not matched to a gene: 7. Germline V CDR1 and CDR2: MDHEN, SYDVKM. CDR3 length: 15 amino acids. CDR3 region: CASSSPTSVSYEQYF. The CDR3 bases are TGTGCCAGCAGTAGTCCCACTAGCGTCTCCTACGAGCAGTACTTC.